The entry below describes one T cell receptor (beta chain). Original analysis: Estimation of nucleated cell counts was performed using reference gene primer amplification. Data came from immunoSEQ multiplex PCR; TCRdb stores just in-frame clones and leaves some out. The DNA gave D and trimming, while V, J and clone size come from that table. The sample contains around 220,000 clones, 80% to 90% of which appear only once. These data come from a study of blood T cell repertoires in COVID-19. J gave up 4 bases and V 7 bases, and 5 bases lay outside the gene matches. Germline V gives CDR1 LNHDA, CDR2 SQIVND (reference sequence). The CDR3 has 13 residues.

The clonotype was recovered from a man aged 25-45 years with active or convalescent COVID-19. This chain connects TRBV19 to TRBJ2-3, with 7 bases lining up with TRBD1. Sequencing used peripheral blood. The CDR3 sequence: CASNRGKADTQYF. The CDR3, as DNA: TGTGCCAGTAACAGGGGCAAGGCAGATACGCAGTATTTT.